This T cell receptor beta chain derives from a study of blood T cell repertoires in COVID-19. Sequencing was performed with immunoSEQ multiplex PCR; in TCRdb, only in-frame clones are kept and a portion is missing. The table lists tens of thousands of clones, approximately 90% of them singletons, with under 6.5% in the top ten. The CDR3 loop spans 17 amino acids. V lost 4 bases, J lost 7 bases, and 14 bases stayed unmatched. Germline CDR1 SGHRS, CDR2 YFSETQ. The specimen sequenced was peripheral blood. The clonotype comes from a woman aged 55-69 years with COVID-19, enrolled during active disease. This sequence joins TRBV5-1 and TRBJ2-2; 9 nucleotides align to TRBD1. The CDR3 coding sequence is TGCGCCAGCAGCAAGGGGACAGGGTCTCCCTTGGACGGGGAGCTGTTTTTT. Translating gives CASSKGTGSPLDGELFF.